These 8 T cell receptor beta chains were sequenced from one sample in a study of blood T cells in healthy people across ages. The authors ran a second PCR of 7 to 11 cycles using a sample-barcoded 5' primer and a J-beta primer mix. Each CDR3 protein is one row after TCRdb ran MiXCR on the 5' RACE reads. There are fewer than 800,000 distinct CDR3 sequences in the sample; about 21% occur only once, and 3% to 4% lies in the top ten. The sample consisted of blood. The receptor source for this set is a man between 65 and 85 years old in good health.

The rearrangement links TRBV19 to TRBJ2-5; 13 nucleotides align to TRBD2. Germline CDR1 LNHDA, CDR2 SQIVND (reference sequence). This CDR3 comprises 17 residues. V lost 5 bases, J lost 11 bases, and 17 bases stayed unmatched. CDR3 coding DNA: TGTGCCAGTAGTTATTCTTCTGGACTAGCGGGAGTCGAGAAGCAGTACTTC. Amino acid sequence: CASSYSSGLAGVEKQYF.

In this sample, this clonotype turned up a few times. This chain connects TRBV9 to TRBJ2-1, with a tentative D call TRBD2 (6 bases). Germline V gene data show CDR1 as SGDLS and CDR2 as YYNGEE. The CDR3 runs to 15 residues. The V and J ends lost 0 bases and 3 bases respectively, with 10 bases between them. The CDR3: CASSVDAGRYNEQFF. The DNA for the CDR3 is TGTGCCAGCAGCGTAGATGCGGGACGCTACAATGAGCAGTTCTTC.

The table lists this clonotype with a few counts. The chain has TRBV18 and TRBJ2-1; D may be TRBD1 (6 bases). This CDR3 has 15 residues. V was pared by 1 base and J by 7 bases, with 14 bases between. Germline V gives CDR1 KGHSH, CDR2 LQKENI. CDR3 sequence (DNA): TGTGCCAGCTCACCACAGACAGGTAGGGCGAATGAGCAGTTCTTC. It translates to CASSPQTGRANEQFF.

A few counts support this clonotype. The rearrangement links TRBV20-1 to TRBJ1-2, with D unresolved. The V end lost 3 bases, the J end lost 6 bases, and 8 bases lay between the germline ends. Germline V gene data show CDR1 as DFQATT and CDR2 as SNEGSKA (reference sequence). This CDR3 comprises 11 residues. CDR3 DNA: TGCAGTGCTAGGAGGGATGATGGCTACACCTTC. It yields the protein CSARRDDGYTF.

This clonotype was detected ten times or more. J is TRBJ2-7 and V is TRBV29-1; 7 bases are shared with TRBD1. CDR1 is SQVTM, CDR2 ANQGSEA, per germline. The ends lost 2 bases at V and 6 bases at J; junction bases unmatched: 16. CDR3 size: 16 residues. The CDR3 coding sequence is TGCAGCGTTGAAAACCAGATTAAGAACAGGGGCGTCGAGCAGTACTTC. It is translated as CSVENQIKNRGVEQYF.

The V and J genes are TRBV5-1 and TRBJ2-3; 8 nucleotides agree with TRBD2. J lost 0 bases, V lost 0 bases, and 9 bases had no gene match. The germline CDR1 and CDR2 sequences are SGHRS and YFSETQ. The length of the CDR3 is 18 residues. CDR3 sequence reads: CASSLGDLLAASTDTQYF. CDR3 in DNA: TGCGCCAGCAGCTTGGGGGACCTACTAGCGGCTAGCACAGATACGCAGTATTTT.

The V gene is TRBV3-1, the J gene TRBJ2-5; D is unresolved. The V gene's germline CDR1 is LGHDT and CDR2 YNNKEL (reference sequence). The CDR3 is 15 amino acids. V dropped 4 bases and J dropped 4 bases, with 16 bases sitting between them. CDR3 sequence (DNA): TGTGCCAGCAGCCCCCGGACGAAGAGAGGAGAGACCCAGTACTTC. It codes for CASSPRTKRGETQYF.

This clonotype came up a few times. For the CDR3, the DNA is TGCAGTGCTCAGGGGCATACCGACGAGCAGTACTTC. Protein product: CSAQGHTDEQYF. The chain recombines TRBV20-1 with TRBJ2-7, with D perhaps matching TRBD1 (6 bases). CDR1 and CDR2 from the germline V gene are DFQATT and SNEGSKA (reference sequence). V lost 5 bases, J lost 5 bases, and 13 bases lay in between. The CDR3 extends over 12 amino acids.